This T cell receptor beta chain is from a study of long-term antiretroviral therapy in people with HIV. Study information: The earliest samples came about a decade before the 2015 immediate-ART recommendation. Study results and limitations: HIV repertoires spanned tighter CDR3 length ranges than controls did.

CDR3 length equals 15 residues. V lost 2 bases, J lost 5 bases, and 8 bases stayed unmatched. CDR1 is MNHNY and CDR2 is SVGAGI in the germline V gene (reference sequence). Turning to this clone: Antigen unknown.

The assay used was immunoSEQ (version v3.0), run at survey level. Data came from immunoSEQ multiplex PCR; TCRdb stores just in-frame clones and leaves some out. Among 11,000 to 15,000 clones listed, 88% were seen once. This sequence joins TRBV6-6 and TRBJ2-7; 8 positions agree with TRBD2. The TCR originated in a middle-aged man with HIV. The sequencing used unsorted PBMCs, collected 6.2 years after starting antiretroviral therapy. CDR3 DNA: TGTGCCAGCAGTTACGGCTGGCGGGAGGAAAACGAGCAGTACTTC. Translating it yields CASSYGWREENEQYF.